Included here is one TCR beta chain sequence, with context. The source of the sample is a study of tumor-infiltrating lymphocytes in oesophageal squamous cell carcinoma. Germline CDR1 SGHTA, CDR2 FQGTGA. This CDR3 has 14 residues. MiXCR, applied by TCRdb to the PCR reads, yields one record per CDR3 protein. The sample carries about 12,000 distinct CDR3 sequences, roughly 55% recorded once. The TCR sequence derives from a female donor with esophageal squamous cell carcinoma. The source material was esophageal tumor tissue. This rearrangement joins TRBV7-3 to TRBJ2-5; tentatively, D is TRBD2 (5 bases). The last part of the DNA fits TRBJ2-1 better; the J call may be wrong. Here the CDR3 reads CASSFQGLPNEQFF. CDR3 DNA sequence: TGTGCCAGCAGCTTCCAAGGACTTCCAAATGAGCAGTTCTTC.